The rows below give T cell receptor beta chains drawn from one sample of a study of blood T cell repertoires in COVID-19. Produced via immunoSEQ multiplex PCR; TCRdb's table is partial and in-frame only. The data show over 400,000 clones, approximately 88% seen once. The sequenced sample consisted of peripheral blood. These receptors were obtained from a woman aged 45-65 years with COVID-19, enrolled during active disease. Both conserved end residues are part of each CDR3. The D gene is left open where the match is weak. Expanded clones are given a class, and other clones once, few, many or no size at all.

-,12,TRBV3-1/TRBV3-2,-,TRBJ1-2,CASRITGGGYTF,TGTGCCAGCAGGATAACGGGGGGAGGCTACACCTTC
-,13,TRBV5-5,-,TRBJ1-5,CASSLERAQPQHF,TGTGCCAGCAGCTTGGAGAGGGCTCAGCCCCAGCATTTT
-,16,TRBV27,TRBD2,TRBJ2-7,CASSLKAGGLLYEQYF,TGTGCCAGCAGTTTAAAAGCGGGGGGCCTCCTCTACGAGCAGTACTTC
-,15,TRBV2,TRBD2,TRBJ2-3,CASSPRAGGTDTQYF,TGTGCCAGCAGCCCCCGGGCGGGGGGCACAGATACGCAGTATTTT
-,14,TRBV14,-,TRBJ2-7,CASSPRIQSYEQYF,TGTGCCAGCAGCCCAAGAATACAGAGCTACGAGCAGTACTTC
-,16,TRBV6-4,TRBD2,TRBJ2-3,CASSDSLAGGRDTQYF,TGTGCCAGCAGTGACTCTTTGGCGGGGGGACGAGATACGCAGTATTTT
few,15,TRBV5-4,-,TRBJ2-5,CASSLEFGHQETQYF,TGTGCCAGCAGCTTGGAGTTTGGGCACCAAGAGACCCAGTACTTC
-,16,TRBV27,TRBD1,TRBJ1-5,CASSLRQGNSNQPQHF,TGTGCCAGCAGTTTAAGACAGGGGAATAGCAATCAGCCCCAGCATTTT
-,13,TRBV30,TRBD1,TRBJ2-7,CAWSLDRYYEQYF,TGTGCCTGGAGTCTGGACAGGTACTACGAGCAGTACTTC
-,15,TRBV5-1,TRBD1,TRBJ1-1,CASSFQGQGSGEAFF,TGCGCCAGCAGCTTTCAGGGACAGGGAAGCGGTGAAGCTTTCTTT
-,14,TRBV18,TRBD1,TRBJ1-2,CASSKGTEGYGYTF,TGTGCCAGCTCAAAAGGGACAGAGGGCTATGGCTACACCTTC
-,15,TRBV30,-,TRBJ1-2,CAWSGPRFGLVGYTF,TGTGCCTGGAGTGGCCCGAGATTTGGGCTGGTTGGCTACACCTTC
-,16,TRBV10-2,-,TRBJ1-6,CASRGKGHYYNSPLHF,TGCGCCAGCAGGGGGAAGGGACACTACTATAATTCACCCCTCCACTTT
-,15,TRBV2,-,TRBJ1-3,CASRLTPVSGNTIYF,TGTGCCAGCAGGCTGACACCCGTCTCTGGAAACACCATATATTTT
-,17,TRBV6-2/TRBV6-3,-,TRBJ1-1,CASSYIVGHRRDTEAFF,TGTGCCAGCAGTTACATCGTGGGACACCGTCGGGACACTGAAGCTTTCTTT
few,16,TRBV30,TRBD2,TRBJ2-3,CAWSGASGGVTDTQYF,TGTGCCTGGAGTGGGGCTAGCGGGGGGGTCACAGATACGCAGTATTTT
-,14,TRBV4-1,TRBD1,TRBJ2-3,CASSRTGGTDTQYF,TGCGCCAGCAGCCGGACAGGGGGCACAGATACGCAGTATTTT
-,16,TRBV14,-,TRBJ1-1,CASSQDWAGANTEAFF,TGTGCCAGCAGCCAAGATTGGGCAGGGGCAAACACTGAAGCTTTCTTT
-,10,TRBV29-1,-,TRBJ1-1,CSVGGVEAFF,TGCAGCGTAGGAGGGGTCGAAGCTTTCTTT
-,14,TRBV19,-,TRBJ1-6,CASSVGGVNSPLHF,TGTGCCAGTAGCGTAGGAGGGGTGAATTCACCCCTCCACTTT
-,13,TRBV9,-,TRBJ1-3,CASTTGFGNTIYF,TGTGCCAGCACAACGGGGTTCGGAAACACCATATATTTT
-,16,TRBV11-2,-,TRBJ1-1,CASSLEYRLSNTEAFF,TGTGCCAGCAGCTTAGAATACAGGTTATCGAACACTGAAGCTTTCTTT
-,15,TRBV5-4,TRBD2,TRBJ2-7,CASSSGTSGVYEQYF,TGTGCCAGCAGCTCCGGGACTAGCGGGGTCTACGAGCAGTACTTC
-,15,TRBV7-3,TRBD1,TRBJ1-2,CASSPGQGFYSGYTF,TGTGCCAGCAGCCCAGGACAGGGGTTCTATAGTGGCTACACCTTC
once,13,TRBV5-1,-,TRBJ1-1,CASSLDTDTEAFF,TGCGCCAGCAGCTTGGATACGGACACTGAAGCTTTCTTT
-,14,TRBV30,-,TRBJ1-6,CAWSITGQGSPLHF,TGTGCCTGGAGTATTACAGGCCAGGGTTCACCCCTCCACTTT